The 23 T cell receptor beta chains below all came from one sample that was sequenced in a study of blood T cell repertoires in COVID-19. Sequencing was performed with immunoSEQ multiplex PCR; in TCRdb, only in-frame clones are kept and a portion is missing. The table includes around 200,000 clones, roughly 89% detected once. Sequencing input: peripheral blood. All receptors derive from a man in his sixties who had recovered from COVID-19.

The chain has TRBV10-1 and TRBJ1-2; D gene uncertain. CDR3 length: 13 amino acids. V gave up 2 bases and J gave up 7 bases, with 11 bases separating them. Germline CDR1 and CDR2: WNHNN and SYGVQD (reference sequence). The CDR3 coding sequence is TGCGCCAGCAGTGAGATGCAGGACTTTGGCTACACCTTC. Translating gives CASSEMQDFGYTF.

The chain has TRBV19 and TRBJ1-5; unclear D gene. The CDR3 sequence is 13 residues long. V was pared by 0 bases and J by 9 bases, with 9 bases between. CDR1 is LNHDA and CDR2 is SQIVND in the germline V gene (reference sequence). The CDR3 loop reads CASSIDLGAPQHF. CDR3 DNA sequence: TGTGCCAGTAGTATAGATCTAGGCGCGCCCCAGCATTTT.

The chain joins TRBV29-1 to TRBJ2-2; tentative D call: TRBD2 (7 bases). Germline assignment: CDR1 SQVTM and CDR2 ANQGSEA. There are 15 residues in the CDR3. The germline V and J ends were trimmed by 5 bases and 0 bases, with 13 bases remaining between them. The CDR3 region is CSVTGRGTNTGELFF. CDR3 nucleotide sequence: TGCAGCGTTACGGGGAGGGGGACGAACACCGGGGAGCTGTTTTTT.

The gene calls are TRBV7-8 and TRBJ1-2; 12 bases match TRBD1. The CDR3 is 16 residues long. The trim removed 1 base at V and 7 bases at J, leaving 7 bases unmatched. Germline CDR1 reads SGHVS; CDR2 reads FQNEAQ. CDR3 sequence: CASSLELGQGAVGYTF. CDR3 DNA sequence: TGTGCCAGCAGCTTAGAATTGGGACAGGGGGCGGTTGGCTACACCTTC.

V and J are TRBV7-8 and TRBJ2-1; D is perhaps TRBD2 (5 bases). Germline CDR1 reads SGHVS; CDR2 reads FQNEAQ. This CDR3 spans 14 amino acids. V dropped 7 bases and J dropped 9 bases, with 19 bases sitting between them. The CDR3 here is CASKGRSRGLEQFF. CDR3 in DNA: TGTGCCAGCAAGGGTCGGAGCCGAGGGCTTGAGCAGTTCTTC.

The count of this clone is one. V usage is TRBV27 and J usage is TRBJ1-1; 10 nucleotides line up with TRBD1. The CDR3 consists of 17 residues. Unmatched junction bases numbered 12, after V lost 7 bases and J lost 1 base. Germline-derived CDR1 and CDR2 are MNHEY and SMNVEV (reference sequence). The CDR3 loop is CASTHFPGQGPNTEAFF. In DNA form, the CDR3 reads TGTGCCAGCACTCACTTTCCGGGACAGGGGCCGAACACTGAAGCTTTCTTT.

CDR3 nucleotide sequence: TGTGCCAGCAGTTCTATATCTAATGGACTTCACAATGAGCAGTTCTTC. Translated, it gives CASSSISNGLHNEQFF. V is TRBV9 and J is TRBJ2-1; maybe TRBD2 (5 bases). There are 16 residues in the CDR3. The V and J ends lost 5 bases and 5 bases respectively, with 20 bases between them. Germline CDR1 reads SGDLS; CDR2 reads YYNGEE.

On this clone: This CDR3 is also generated by other DNA sequences in the sample. This rearrangement joins TRBV14 to TRBJ1-1; D gene ambiguous. V gave up 1 base and J gave up 1 base, with 7 bases separating them. This CDR3 spans 14 amino acids. The V gene's germline CDR1 is SGHDN and CDR2 FVKESK. The CDR3 protein is CASSQVRGNTEAFF. CDR3 coding DNA: TGTGCCAGCAGCCAAGTACGGGGGAACACTGAAGCTTTCTTT. The whole variable domain, remainder taken from reference TRBV14 and TRBJ1-1, is EAGVTQFPSHSVIEKGQTVTLRCDPISGHDNLYWYRRVMGKEIKFLLHFVKESKQDESGMPNNRFLAERTGGTYSTLKVQPAELEDSGVYFCASSQVRGNTEAFFGQGTRLTVV.

The chain carries TRBV3-1 (or the pseudogene TRBV3-2) and TRBJ2-7, with TRBD2 identical over 7 bases. Germline trimming cut 3 bases from V and 1 base from J; bases unmatched to any gene: 3. The CDR3 spans 14 residues. Germline CDR1 and CDR2: LGHDT and YNNKEL (reference sequence). The CDR3 loop reads CASSHRTSSYEQYF. The DNA for the CDR3 is TGTGCCAGCAGCCATAGGACTAGTTCCTACGAGCAGTACTTC.

The chain combines TRBV7-3 with TRBJ1-6; D perhaps matches TRBD1 (6 bases). Germline assignment: CDR1 SGHTA and CDR2 FQGTGA. This CDR3 has 14 amino acids. Trimming took off 5 bases at V and 8 bases at J, with 13 bases between the two ends. The CDR3 loop reads CASSQQGTDSPLHF. Written as DNA, the CDR3 is TGTGCCAGCAGCCAACAGGGAACAGATTCACCCCTCCACTTT. The full variable domain, completed using reference TRBV7-3 and TRBJ1-6, is GAGVSQTPSNKVTEKGKYVELRCDPISGHTALYWYRQSLGQGPEFLIYFQGTGAADDSGLPNDRFFAVRPEGSVSTLKIQRTERGDSAVYLCASSQQGTDSPLHFGNGTRLTVT.

The chain combines TRBV18 with TRBJ2-3; TRBD1 matches 9 bases. The CDR3 extends over 15 amino acids. Per germline, CDR1 KGHSH and CDR2 LQKENI. Unmatched junction bases numbered 7, after V lost 3 bases and J lost 6 bases. The CDR3 is CASSPSWDRVDTQYF. The CDR3 bases are TGTGCCAGCTCACCTTCTTGGGACAGGGTGGATACGCAGTATTTT.

The chain is built from TRBV14 and TRBJ1-1; tentatively, D is TRBD1 (5 bases). V shed 4 bases and J shed 2 bases, with 14 bases lying between them. Germline V gives CDR1 SGHDN, CDR2 FVKESK. This CDR3 has 15 residues. CDR3 DNA: TGTGCCAGCAGCCCCCCCGACAGCCGAAACACTGAAGCTTTCTTT. This encodes CASSPPDSRNTEAFF.

The rearrangement joins TRBV28 to TRBJ1-3; D is unresolved. This CDR3 spans 12 amino acids. Germline assignment: CDR1 MDHEN and CDR2 SYDVKM. V was clipped by 7 bases and J by 4 bases, with 8 bases between them. The CDR3 spells CASNELGNTIYF. The CDR3 DNA is TGTGCCAGCAATGAACTGGGAAACACCATATATTTT.

The chain joins TRBV27 to TRBJ1-5; D remains ambiguous. This CDR3 contains 13 residues. Trimming took off 6 bases at V and 0 bases at J, with 6 bases between the two ends. CDR1 is MNHEY, CDR2 SMNVEV, per germline (reference sequence). The CDR3 DNA sequence: TGTGCCAGCAGACAGTATAGCAATCAGCCCCAGCATTTT. Residues: CASRQYSNQPQHF.

This clone was counted once. The genes are TRBV5-1 and TRBJ1-4; D not resolved. CDR3 length: 15 residues. V was pared by 0 bases and J by 0 bases, with 6 bases between. Germline V gives CDR1 SGHRS, CDR2 YFSETQ. In nucleotides, the CDR3 is TGCGCCAGCAGCTTGGTCGGGACAACTAATGAAAAACTGTTTTTT. This translates into CASSLVGTTNEKLFF.

The chain joins TRBV21-1 to TRBJ1-2; TRBD1, as called in the table, went unchecked against the DNA. TRBV21-1 is termed a pseudogene. The CDR3 has 14 amino acids. The CDR3 DNA reads TGTGCCAGCAGCAAATGGAGGGGGCAATGGGGCTACACCTTC. Amino acids: CASSKWRGQWGYTF.

For the CDR3, the DNA is TGTGCCAGTAGTATGGCTAGCGAGTTTGAGCAGTTCTTC. Translated: CASSMASEFEQFF. The V gene is TRBV19, the J gene TRBJ2-1; D may be TRBD2 (6 bases). Trimming shortened V by 3 bases and J by 9 bases, and 12 bases separated the two germline ends. CDR3 length: 13 amino acids. Germline V gives CDR1 LNHDA, CDR2 SQIVND (reference sequence).

The genes are TRBV5-1 and TRBJ2-2, with D tentatively TRBD1 (6 bases). The CDR3 length is 15 residues. CDR1 SGHRS and CDR2 YFSETQ come from the germline V gene. With 1 base removed from V and 5 bases from J, the gap between germline ends came to 12 bases. CDR3 bases: TGCGCCAGCAGCTTGCTCAGGGGTTCGACCGGGGAGCTGTTTTTT. Amino acid sequence: CASSLLRGSTGELFF. The full variable domain, with the rest looked up from reference TRBV5-1 and TRBJ2-2, is KAGVTQTPRYLIKTRGQQVTLSCSPISGHRSVSWYQQTPGQGLQFLFEYFSETQRNKGNFPGRFSGRQFSNSRSEMNVSTLELGDSALYLCASSLLRGSTGELFFGEGSRLTVL.

The chain employs TRBV19 and TRBJ1-2, with a weak D call TRBD1 (6 bases). CDR3 length: 13 amino acids. V gave up 3 bases and J gave up 9 bases, with 14 bases separating them. Germline V gene lookup returns CDR1 LNHDA and CDR2 SQIVND (reference sequence). The CDR3 loop is CASSMGDIRSYTF. The DNA for the CDR3 is TGTGCCAGTAGTATGGGGGACATCAGGAGCTACACCTTC. Based on the CDR3 plus reference TRBV19 and TRBJ1-2, the full variable domain is DGGITQSPKYLFRKEGQNVTLSCEQNLNHDAMYWYRQDPGQGLRLIYYSQIVNDFQKGDIAEGYSVSREKKESFPLTVTSAQKNPTAFYLCASSMGDIRSYTFGSGTRLTVV.

The chain uses TRBV7-9 and TRBJ2-7; a possible D gene is TRBD1 (6 bases). Germline lookup yields CDR1 SEHNR and CDR2 FQNEAQ (reference sequence). Trimming took off 5 bases at V and 2 bases at J, with 13 bases between the two ends. CDR3 length: 14 residues. The CDR3 here is CASSPQGIPYEQYF. CDR3 nucleotides: TGTGCCAGCAGCCCGCAGGGGATCCCCTACGAGCAGTACTTC. The entire variable domain, with the rest obtained from reference TRBV7-9 and TRBJ2-7, is as follows: DTGVSQNPRHKITKRGQNVTFRCDPISEHNRLYWYRQTLGQGPEFLTYFQNEAQLEKSRLLSDRFSAERPKGSFSTLEIQRTEQGDSAMYLCASSPQGIPYEQYFGPGTRLTVT.

The chain uses TRBV4-2 and TRBJ2-7, with TRBD1 identical over 10 bases. Looked up from germline, CDR1 is LGHNA and CDR2 is YNFKEQ. Trimming took 7 bases from V and 4 from J; bases not matched to a gene: 22. The CDR3 is 19 residues long. CDR3 coding DNA: TGTGCCAGCAATCCGATGGGACAGGGGTTGGGGGAGGGCCGTTACGAGCAGTACTTC. Residues: CASNPMGQGLGEGRYEQYF.

This sequence joins TRBV6-5 and TRBJ1-2; D gene unclear. Germline V CDR1 and CDR2: MNHEY, SVGAGI. V lost 6 bases to trimming and J lost 0 bases, with 11 bases between them. CDR3 length: 14 amino acids. CDR3 sequence (DNA): TGTGCCAGCAGCGTAACGACAACTAACTATGGCTACACCTTC. Protein sequence: CASSVTTTNYGYTF.

This clone was observed once. The chain has TRBV7-2 and TRBJ1-4; 7 bases are shared with TRBD1. The CDR3 consists of 14 residues. The germline CDR1 and CDR2 sequences are SGHTA and FQGNSA. With 3 bases clipped from V and 7 bases from J, the junction kept 5 bases outside the gene matches. CDR3 in amino acids: CASSFSTGVEKLFF. The DNA for the CDR3 is TGTGCCAGCAGCTTCAGTACAGGGGTTGAAAAACTGTTTTTT. Complete variable domain (other parts from reference TRBV7-2 and TRBJ1-4): GAGVSQSPSNKVTEKGKDVELRCDPISGHTALYWYRQSLGQGLEFLIYFQGNSAPDKSGLPSDRFSAERTGGSVSTLTIQRTQQEDSAVYLCASSFSTGVEKLFFGSGTQLSVL.